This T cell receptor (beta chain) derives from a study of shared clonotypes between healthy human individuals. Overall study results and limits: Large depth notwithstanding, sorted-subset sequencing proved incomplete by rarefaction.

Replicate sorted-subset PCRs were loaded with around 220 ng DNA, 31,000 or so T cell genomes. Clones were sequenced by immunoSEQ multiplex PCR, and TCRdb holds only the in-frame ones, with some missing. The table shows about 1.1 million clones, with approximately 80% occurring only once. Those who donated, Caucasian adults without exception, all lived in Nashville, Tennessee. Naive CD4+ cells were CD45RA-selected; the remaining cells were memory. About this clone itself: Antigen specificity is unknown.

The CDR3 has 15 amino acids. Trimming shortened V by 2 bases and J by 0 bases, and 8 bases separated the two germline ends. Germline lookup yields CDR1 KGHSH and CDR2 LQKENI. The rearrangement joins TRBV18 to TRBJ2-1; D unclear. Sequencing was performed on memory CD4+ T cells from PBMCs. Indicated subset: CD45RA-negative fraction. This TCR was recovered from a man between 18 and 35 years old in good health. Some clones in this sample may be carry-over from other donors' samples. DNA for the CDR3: TGTGCCAGCTCACCAAGCTGGACCTCCTACAATGAGCAGTTCTTC. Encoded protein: CASSPSWTSYNEQFF. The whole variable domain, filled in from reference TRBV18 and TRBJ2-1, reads NAGVMQNPRHLVRRRGQEARLRCSPMKGHSHVYWYRQLPEEGLKFMVYLQKENIIDESGMPKERFSAEFPKEGPSILRIQQVVRGDSAAYFCASSPSWTSYNEQFFGPGTRLTVL.